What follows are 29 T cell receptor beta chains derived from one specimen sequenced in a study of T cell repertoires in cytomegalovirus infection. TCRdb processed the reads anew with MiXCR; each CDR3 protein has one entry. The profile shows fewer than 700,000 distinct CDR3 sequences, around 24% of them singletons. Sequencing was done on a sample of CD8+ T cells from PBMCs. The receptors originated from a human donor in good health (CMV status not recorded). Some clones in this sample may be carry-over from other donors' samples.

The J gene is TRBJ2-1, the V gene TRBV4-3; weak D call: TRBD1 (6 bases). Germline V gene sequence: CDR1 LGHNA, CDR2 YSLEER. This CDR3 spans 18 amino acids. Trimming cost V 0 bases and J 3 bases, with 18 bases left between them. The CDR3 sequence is CASSQDRGQTAYYNEQFF. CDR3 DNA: TGCGCCAGCAGCCAAGATCGGGGACAAACTGCTTACTACAATGAGCAGTTCTTC.

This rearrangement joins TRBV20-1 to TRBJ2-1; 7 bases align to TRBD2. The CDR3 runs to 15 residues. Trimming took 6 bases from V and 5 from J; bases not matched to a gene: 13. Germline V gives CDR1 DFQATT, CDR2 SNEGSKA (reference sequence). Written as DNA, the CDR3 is TGCAGTGCCCTAACGGGGCGGGGGAAAAACAATGAGCAGTTCTTC. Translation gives CSALTGRGKNNEQFF.

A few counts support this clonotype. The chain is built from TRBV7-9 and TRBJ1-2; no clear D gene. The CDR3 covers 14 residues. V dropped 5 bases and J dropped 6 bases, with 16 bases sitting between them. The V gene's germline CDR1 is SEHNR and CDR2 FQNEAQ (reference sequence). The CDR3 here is CASSAKSWMDGYTF. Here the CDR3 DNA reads TGTGCCAGCAGCGCTAAATCCTGGATGGATGGCTACACCTTC.

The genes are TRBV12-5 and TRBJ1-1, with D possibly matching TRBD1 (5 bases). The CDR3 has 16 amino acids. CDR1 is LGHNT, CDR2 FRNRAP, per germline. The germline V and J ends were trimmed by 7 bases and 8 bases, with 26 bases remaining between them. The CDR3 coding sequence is TGTGCTAGTGCCCTTAGTGGGTGGGGGGATTTCGCCGAAGCTTTCTTT. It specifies CASALSGWGDFAEAFF.

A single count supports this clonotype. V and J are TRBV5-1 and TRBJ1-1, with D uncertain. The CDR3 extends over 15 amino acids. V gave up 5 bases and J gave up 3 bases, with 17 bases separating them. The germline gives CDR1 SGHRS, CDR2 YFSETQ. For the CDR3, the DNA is TGCGCCAGCAGTCCTGGAGCGGGTACGCACACTGAAGCTTTCTTT. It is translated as CASSPGAGTHTEAFF.

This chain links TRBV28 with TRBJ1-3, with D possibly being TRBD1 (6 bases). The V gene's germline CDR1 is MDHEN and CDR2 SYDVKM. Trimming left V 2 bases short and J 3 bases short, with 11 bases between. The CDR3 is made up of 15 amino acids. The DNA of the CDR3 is TGTGCCAGCAGTTTACTACAGGGAGGTGGAAACACCATATATTTT. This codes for CASSLLQGGGNTIYF. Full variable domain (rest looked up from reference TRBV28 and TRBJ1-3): DVKVTQSSRYLVKRTGEKVFLECVQDMDHENMFWYRQDPGLGLRLIYFSYDVKMKEKGDIPEGYSVSREKKERFSLILESASTNQTSMYLCASSLLQGGGNTIYFGEGSWLTVV.

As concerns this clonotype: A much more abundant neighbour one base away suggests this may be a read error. Here the CDR3 DNA reads TGTGCCAGCAGTTTAGCGCTAGCGGGGGGGAGCTCCTACGAGCGGTACGTC. Protein sequence: CASSLALAGGSSYERYV. The rearrangement links TRBV28 to TRBJ2-7, with 12 positions matching TRBD2. The CDR3 runs 17 residues. The germline CDR1 and CDR2 sequences are MDHEN and SYDVKM.

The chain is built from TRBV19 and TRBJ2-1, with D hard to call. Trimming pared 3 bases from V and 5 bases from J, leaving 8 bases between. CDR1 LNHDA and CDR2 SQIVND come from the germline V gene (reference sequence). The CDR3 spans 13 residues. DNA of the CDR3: TGTGCCAGTAGTATTATAGTGGACAATGAGCAGTTCTTC. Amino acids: CASSIIVDNEQFF.

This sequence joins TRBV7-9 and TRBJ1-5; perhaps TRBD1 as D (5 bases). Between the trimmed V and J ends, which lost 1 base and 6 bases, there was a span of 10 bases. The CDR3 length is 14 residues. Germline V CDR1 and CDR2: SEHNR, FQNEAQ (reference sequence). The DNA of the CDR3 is TGTGCCAGCAGCTTAGAGGGAGGGACTCAGCCCCAGCATTTT. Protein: CASSLEGGTQPQHF.

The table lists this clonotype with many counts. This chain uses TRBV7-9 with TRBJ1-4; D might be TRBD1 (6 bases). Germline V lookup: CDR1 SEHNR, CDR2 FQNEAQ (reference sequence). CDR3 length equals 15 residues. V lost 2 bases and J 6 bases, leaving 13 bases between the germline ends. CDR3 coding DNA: TGTGCCAGCAGCTTAACCACAGGGATAGATGAAAAACTGTTTTTT. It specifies CASSLTTGIDEKLFF.

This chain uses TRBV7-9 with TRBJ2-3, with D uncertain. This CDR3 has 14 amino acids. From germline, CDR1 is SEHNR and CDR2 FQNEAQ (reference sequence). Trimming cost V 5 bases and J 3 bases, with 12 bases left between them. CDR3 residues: CASSPPEDTDTQYF. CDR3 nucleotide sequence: TGTGCCAGCAGCCCCCCGGAAGATACAGATACGCAGTATTTT. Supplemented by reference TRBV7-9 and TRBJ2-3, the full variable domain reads DTGVSQNPRHKITKRGQNVTFRCDPISEHNRLYWYRQTLGQGPEFLTYFQNEAQLEKSRLLSDRFSAERPKGSFSTLEIQRTEQGDSAMYLCASSPPEDTDTQYFGPGTRLTVL.

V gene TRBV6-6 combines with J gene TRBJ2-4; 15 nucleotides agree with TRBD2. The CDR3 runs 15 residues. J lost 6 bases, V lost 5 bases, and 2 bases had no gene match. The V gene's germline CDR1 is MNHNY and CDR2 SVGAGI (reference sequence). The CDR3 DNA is TGTGCCAGCAGTCGGGGACTAGCGGGGGGAAACATTCAGTACTTC. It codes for CASSRGLAGGNIQYF.

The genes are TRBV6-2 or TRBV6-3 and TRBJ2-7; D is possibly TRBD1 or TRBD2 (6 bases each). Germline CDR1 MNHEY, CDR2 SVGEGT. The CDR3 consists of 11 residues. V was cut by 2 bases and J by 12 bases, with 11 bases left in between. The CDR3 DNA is TGTGCCAGCAGTTACGGTGGGGGGCTGTACGTC. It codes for CASSYGGGLYV.

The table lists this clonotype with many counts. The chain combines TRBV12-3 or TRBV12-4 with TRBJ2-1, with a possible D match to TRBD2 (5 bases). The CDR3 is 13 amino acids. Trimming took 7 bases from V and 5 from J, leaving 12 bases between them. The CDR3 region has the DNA TGTGCCAGCACCATACTAGTGCACAATGAGCAGTTCTTC. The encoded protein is CASTILVHNEQFF.

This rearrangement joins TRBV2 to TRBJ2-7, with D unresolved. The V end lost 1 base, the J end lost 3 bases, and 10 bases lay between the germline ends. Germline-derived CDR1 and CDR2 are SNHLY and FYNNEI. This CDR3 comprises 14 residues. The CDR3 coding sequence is TGTGCCAGCAGTGAAGTGGAAGGATACTACGAGCAGTACTTC. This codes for CASSEVEGYYEQYF.

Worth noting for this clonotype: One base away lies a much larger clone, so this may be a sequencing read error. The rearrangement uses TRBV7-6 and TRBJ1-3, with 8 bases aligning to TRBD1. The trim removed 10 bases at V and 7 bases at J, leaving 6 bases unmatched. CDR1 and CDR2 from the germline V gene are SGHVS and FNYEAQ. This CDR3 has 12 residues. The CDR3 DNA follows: TGTGCCAACAGACAGGGGTCCAACACCATATATTTT. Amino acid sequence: CANRQGSNTIYF.

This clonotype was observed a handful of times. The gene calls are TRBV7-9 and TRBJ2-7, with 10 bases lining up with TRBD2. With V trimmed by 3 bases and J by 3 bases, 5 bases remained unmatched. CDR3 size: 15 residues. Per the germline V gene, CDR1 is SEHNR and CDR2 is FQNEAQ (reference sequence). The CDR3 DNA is TGTGCCAGCAGCTTCACTAGCGGGGCTAACTACGAGCAGTACTTC. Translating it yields CASSFTSGANYEQYF.

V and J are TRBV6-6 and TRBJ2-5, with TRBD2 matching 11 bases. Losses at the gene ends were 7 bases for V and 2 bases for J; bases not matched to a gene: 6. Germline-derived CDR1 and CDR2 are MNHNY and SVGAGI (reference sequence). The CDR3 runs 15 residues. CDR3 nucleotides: TGTGCCAGCACCTTAGCGGGGGGGGGGCAAGAGACCCAGTACTTC. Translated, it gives CASTLAGGGQETQYF.

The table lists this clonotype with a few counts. The CDR3, as DNA: TGTGCCAGCAGCCTACAGGGAGTGTTGAACGAGCAGTACTTC. It is translated as CASSLQGVLNEQYF. V and J are TRBV27 and TRBJ2-7, with D possibly matching TRBD1 (6 bases). This CDR3 is 14 amino acids long. Germline V lookup: CDR1 MNHEY, CDR2 SMNVEV (reference sequence). V was cut by 6 bases and J by 5 bases, with 17 bases left in between.

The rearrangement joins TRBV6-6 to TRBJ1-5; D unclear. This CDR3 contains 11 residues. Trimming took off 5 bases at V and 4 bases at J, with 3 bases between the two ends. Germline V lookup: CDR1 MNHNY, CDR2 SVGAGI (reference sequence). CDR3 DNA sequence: TGTGCCAGCAGTGAGAATCAGCCCCAGCATTTT. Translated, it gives CASSENQPQHF.

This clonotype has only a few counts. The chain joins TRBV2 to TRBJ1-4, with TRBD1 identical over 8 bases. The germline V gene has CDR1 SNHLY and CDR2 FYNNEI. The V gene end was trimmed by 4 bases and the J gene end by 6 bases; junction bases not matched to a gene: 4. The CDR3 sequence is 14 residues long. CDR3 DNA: TGTGCCAGCAGTGCGACAGGGGAAGATGAAAAACTGTTTTTT. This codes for CASSATGEDEKLFF.

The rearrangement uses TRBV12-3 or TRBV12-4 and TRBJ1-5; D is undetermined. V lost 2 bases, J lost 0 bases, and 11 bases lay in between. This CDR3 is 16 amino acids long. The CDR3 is CASSLKGNYSNQPQHF. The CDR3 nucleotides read TGTGCCAGCAGTTTAAAAGGCAACTATAGCAATCAGCCCCAGCATTTT.

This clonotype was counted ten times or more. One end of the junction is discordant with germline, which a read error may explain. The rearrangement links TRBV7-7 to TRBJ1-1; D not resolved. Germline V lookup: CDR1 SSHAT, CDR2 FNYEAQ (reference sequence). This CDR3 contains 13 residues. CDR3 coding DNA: TGTGCTAGCAGCCCCCACAGCGGCACTGAAGCTTTCTTT. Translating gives CASSPHSGTEAFF. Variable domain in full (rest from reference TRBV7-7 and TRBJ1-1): GAGVSQSPRYKVTKRGQDVTLRCDPISSHATLYWYQQALGQGPEFLTYFNYEAQPDKSGLPSDRFSAERPEGSISTLTIQRTEQRDSAMYRCASSPHSGTEAFFGQGTRLTVV.

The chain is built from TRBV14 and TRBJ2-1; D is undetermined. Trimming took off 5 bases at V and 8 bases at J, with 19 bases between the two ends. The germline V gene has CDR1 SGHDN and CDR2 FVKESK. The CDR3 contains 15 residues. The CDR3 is CASSVGPWDWDEQFF. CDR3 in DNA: TGTGCCAGCAGCGTCGGGCCATGGGATTGGGATGAGCAGTTCTTC. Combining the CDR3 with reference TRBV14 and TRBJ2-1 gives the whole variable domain EAGVTQFPSHSVIEKGQTVTLRCDPISGHDNLYWYRRVMGKEIKFLLHFVKESKQDESGMPNNRFLAERTGGTYSTLKVQPAELEDSGVYFCASSVGPWDWDEQFFGPGTRLTVL.

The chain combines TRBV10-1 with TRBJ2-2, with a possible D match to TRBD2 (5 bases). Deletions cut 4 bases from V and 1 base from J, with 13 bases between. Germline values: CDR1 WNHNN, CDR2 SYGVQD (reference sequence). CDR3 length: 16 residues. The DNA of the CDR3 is TGCGCCAGCAGTGGCCACCCCCGGGAGAACACCGGGGAGCTGTTTTTT. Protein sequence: CASSGHPRENTGELFF.

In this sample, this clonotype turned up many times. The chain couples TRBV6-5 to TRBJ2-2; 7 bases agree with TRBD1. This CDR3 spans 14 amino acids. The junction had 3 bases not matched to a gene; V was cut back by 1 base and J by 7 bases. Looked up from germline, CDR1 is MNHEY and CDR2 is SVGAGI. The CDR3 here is CASSYLRTGGELFF. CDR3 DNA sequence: TGTGCCAGCAGTTACTTAAGGACAGGCGGGGAGCTGTTTTTT.

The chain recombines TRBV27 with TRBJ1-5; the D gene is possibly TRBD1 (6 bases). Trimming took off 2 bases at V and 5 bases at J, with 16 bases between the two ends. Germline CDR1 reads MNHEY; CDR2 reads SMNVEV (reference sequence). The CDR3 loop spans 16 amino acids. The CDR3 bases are TGTGCCAGCAGTTTAGAAGGGACGTCAGGGGATCAGCCCCAGCATTTT. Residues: CASSLEGTSGDQPQHF.

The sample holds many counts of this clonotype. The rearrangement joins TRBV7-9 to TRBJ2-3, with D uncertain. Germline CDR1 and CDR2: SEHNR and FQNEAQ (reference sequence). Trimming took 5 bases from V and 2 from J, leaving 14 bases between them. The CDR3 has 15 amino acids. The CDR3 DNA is TGTGCCAGCAGCCCCAGACTGGAGAACACAGATACGCAGTATTTT. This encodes CASSPRLENTDTQYF.

CDR3 sequence: CASSGRQGKSSYNEQFF. The CDR3 DNA reads TGTGCCAGCAGCGGGCGACAGGGGAAGAGCTCCTACAATGAGCAGTTCTTC. This chain joins TRBV9 and TRBJ2-1, with 8 bases that match TRBD1. This CDR3 spans 17 amino acids. The V gene's germline CDR1 is SGDLS and CDR2 YYNGEE. Trimming at V came to 3 bases and at J to 0 bases, leaving 8 bases not matched to a gene.